The 13 T cell receptor beta chains listed next were all sequenced from one sample in a study of T cells in localized non-small cell lung cancer. Assay: immunoSEQ multiplex PCR; the TCRdb copy retains only in-frame clones and omits some. The profile shows 38,000 or so clones, around 86% of them singletons. Sequences were derived from peripheral blood mononuclear cells, sampled before any cancer treatment. These receptors were taken from a male donor at least 60 years old with stage II lung adenocarcinoma.

The chain uses TRBV11-3 and TRBJ2-1; D not resolved. Trimming shortened V by 1 base and J by 6 bases, and 16 bases separated the two germline ends. Per germline, CDR1 SGHNT and CDR2 YENEEA. The CDR3 consists of 16 residues. The CDR3 nucleotides read TGTGCCAGCAGCTTAGGACCCGCGACCACATTCAATGAGCAGTTCTTC. Protein sequence: CASSLGPATTFNEQFF.

The rearrangement joins TRBV6-5 to TRBJ1-2; 7 bases align to TRBD1. The junction had 6 bases not matched to a gene; V was cut back by 0 bases and J by 8 bases. Germline V gives CDR1 MNHEY, CDR2 SVGAGI. There are 14 residues in the CDR3. The CDR3 reads CASSYSKAGGGYTF. The CDR3 DNA follows: TGTGCCAGCAGTTACTCGAAGGCAGGGGGAGGCTACACCTTC.

This chain uses TRBV21-1 with TRBJ2-7; the listed D gene, TRBD2, was not tested against the DNA. TRBV21-1 is annotated as a pseudogene. CDR3 size: 14 residues. CDR3 bases: TGTGCCAGCAGAGGACTAGCGGGAGTGTACGAGCAGTACTTC. Amino acids: CASRGLAGVYEQYF.

The rearrangement uses TRBV4-1 and TRBJ1-5; D unresolved. Germline V gene lookup returns CDR1 MGHRA and CDR2 YSYEKL. This CDR3 is built from 18 residues. Trimming took 0 bases from V and 1 from J, leaving 16 bases between them. CDR3: CASSQDFRHLGSNQPQHF. CDR3 nucleotides: TGCGCCAGCAGCCAAGACTTCCGGCACCTCGGGAGCAATCAGCCCCAGCATTTT.

The V call is TRBV19, the J call TRBJ2-3; tentatively, D is TRBD1 (5 bases). In germline, CDR1 is LNHDA, CDR2 SQIVND (reference sequence). The CDR3 totals 14 residues. V gave up 5 bases and J gave up 1 base, with 10 bases separating them. The CDR3 sequence: CASSPLGGTDTQYF. As DNA, the CDR3 is TGTGCCAGTAGTCCCTTAGGGGGCACAGATACGCAGTATTTT.

V usage is TRBV21-1 and J usage is TRBJ1-1; TRBD1, as called in the table, went unchecked against the DNA. TRBV21-1 is designated a pseudogene. This CDR3 spans 22 amino acids. The CDR3 region is CASVPGQGLSARRKRYNTEAFF. CDR3 nucleotide sequence: TGTGCCAGCGTGCCTGGACAGGGGTTAAGCGCGCGCCGGAAACGTTATAACACTGAAGCTTTCTTT.

The CDR3 DNA is TGTGCCCGCAGGAACACCGGGGAGCTGTTTTTT. As protein: CARRNTGELFF. The chain employs TRBV30 and TRBJ2-2; D is ambiguous. The CDR3 spans 11 residues. Trimming shortened V by 8 bases and J by 1 base, and 5 bases separated the two germline ends. CDR1 and CDR2 from the germline V gene are GTSNPN and SVGIG (reference sequence).

This sequence joins TRBV5-1 and TRBJ2-5; D is ambiguous. Per germline, CDR1 SGHRS and CDR2 YFSETQ. The CDR3 length is 15 residues. Trimming removed 0 bases at V and 5 bases at J, with 14 bases between. CDR3: CASSLGASQRETQYF. The CDR3 coding sequence is TGCGCCAGCAGCTTGGGAGCCTCCCAACGGGAGACCCAGTACTTC. Full variable domain (missing parts from reference TRBV5-1 and TRBJ2-5): KAGVTQTPRYLIKTRGQQVTLSCSPISGHRSVSWYQQTPGQGLQFLFEYFSETQRNKGNFPGRFSGRQFSNSRSEMNVSTLELGDSALYLCASSLGASQRETQYFGPGTRLLVL.

This rearrangement joins TRBV6-6 to TRBJ1-2; 9 bases are a match to TRBD1. Looked up from germline, CDR1 is MNHNY and CDR2 is SVGAGI (reference sequence). The CDR3 has 16 residues. Losses at the gene ends were 5 bases for V and 4 bases for J; bases not matched to a gene: 11. In DNA form, the CDR3 reads TGTGCCAGCAGTCACGGTCGGGACAGGGCCTTCTATGGCTACACCTTC. Its translation is CASSHGRDRAFYGYTF.

J is TRBJ2-7 and V is TRBV5-1; D is unclear. Trimming took 1 base from V and 4 from J, leaving 12 bases between them. This CDR3 is built from 14 residues. The germline CDR1 and CDR2 sequences are SGHRS and YFSETQ. CDR3 sequence: CASSLRAELYEQYF. CDR3 nucleotide sequence: TGCGCCAGCAGCTTGCGGGCAGAGCTATACGAGCAGTACTTC.

The gene calls are TRBV15 and TRBJ1-1, with 7 nucleotides matching TRBD1. The germline gives CDR1 LNHNV, CDR2 YYDKDF (reference sequence). This CDR3 has 16 residues. V trimming: 5 bases; J trimming: 0 bases; junction bases outside the gene matches: 9. The CDR3 sequence: CATSRGFTGVNTEAFF. As DNA, the CDR3 is TGTGCCACCAGCCGGGGGTTCACAGGGGTGAACACTGAAGCTTTCTTT.

V usage is TRBV6-5 and J usage is TRBJ2-7; D remains ambiguous. There are 15 residues in the CDR3. The V gene lost 2 bases and the J gene lost 7 bases, with 18 bases spanning the gap. Germline CDR1 reads MNHEY; CDR2 reads SVGAGI. In DNA, the CDR3 is TGTGCCAGCAGTTACGGCGGTGCCTTAACGAGGGAGCAGTACTTC. Translated, it gives CASSYGGALTREQYF.

The V gene is TRBV19, the J gene TRBJ2-3; tentative D call: TRBD2 (6 bases). Per germline, CDR1 LNHDA and CDR2 SQIVND (reference sequence). The CDR3 covers 16 residues. Trimming shortened V by 1 base and J by 5 bases, and 16 bases separated the two germline ends. CDR3 protein: CASSIGGGGARDTQYF. The CDR3 nucleotides read TGTGCCAGTAGTATAGGGGGAGGAGGCGCGAGAGATACGCAGTATTTT.